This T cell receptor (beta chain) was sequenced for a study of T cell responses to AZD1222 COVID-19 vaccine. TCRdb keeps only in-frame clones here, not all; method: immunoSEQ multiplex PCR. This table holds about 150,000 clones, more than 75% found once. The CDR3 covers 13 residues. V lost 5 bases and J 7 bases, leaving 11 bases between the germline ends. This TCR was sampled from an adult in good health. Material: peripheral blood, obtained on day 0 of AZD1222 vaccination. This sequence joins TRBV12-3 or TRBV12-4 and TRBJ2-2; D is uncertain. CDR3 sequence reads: CASSPTRSGELFF. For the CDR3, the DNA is TGTGCCAGCAGTCCTACAAGGAGCGGGGAGCTGTTTTTT.